Sequencing of this TCR beta chain was carried out in a study of cytomegalovirus exposure and HLA in healthy donors. Findings and limits, study-wide: As was reported, the HLA-A and HLA-B alleles of most subjects were accurately predicted from TCR beta sequences.

Points on this clone: Its target is not known.

Germline trimming cut 5 bases from V and 1 base from J; bases unmatched to any gene: 3. The CDR3 runs to 15 residues. Germline CDR1 and CDR2: SGHTA and FQGNSA. A multiplex PCR was run with 60 Vbeta primers and 13 Jbeta primers. TCRdb's copy holds only in-frame clones and misses some; the assay was immunoSEQ multiplex PCR. There are around 150,000 clones in the sample; 77% occur only once, and about 2.6% lies in the top ten. Nominally healthy donors were sampled, though unrecorded immune exposures were likely. The source is a woman in her forties in good health and CMV-seropositive. Sequencing input: PBMCs. The V call is TRBV7-2, the J call TRBJ1-2; the match to TRBD1 covers 11 bases. CDR3 in amino acids: CASSPGTGGNYGYTF. Written as DNA, the CDR3 is TGTGCCAGCAGCCCCGGGACAGGGGGTAACTATGGCTACACCTTC.